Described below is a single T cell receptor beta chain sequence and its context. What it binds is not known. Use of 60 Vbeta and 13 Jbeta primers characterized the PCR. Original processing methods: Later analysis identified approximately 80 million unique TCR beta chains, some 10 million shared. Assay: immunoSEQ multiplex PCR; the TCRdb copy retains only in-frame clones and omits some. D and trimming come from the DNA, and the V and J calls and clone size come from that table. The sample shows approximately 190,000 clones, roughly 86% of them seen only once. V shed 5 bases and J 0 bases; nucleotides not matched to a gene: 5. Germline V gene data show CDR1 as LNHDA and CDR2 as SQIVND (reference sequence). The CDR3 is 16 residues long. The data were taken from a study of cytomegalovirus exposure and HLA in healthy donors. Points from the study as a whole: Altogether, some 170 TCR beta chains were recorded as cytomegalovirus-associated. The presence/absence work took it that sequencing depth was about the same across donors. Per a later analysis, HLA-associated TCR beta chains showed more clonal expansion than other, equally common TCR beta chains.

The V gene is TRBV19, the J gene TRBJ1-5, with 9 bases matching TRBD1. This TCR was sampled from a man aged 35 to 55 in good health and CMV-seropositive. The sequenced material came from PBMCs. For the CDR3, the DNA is TGTGCCAGTAGTTCACAGGGGGCCGGTAGCAATCAGCCCCAGCATTTT. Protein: CASSSQGAGSNQPQHF.